This TCR beta chain was recovered during a study of Ad26.COV2.S vaccination and SARS-CoV-2 variants. Treatment defined: over 15 received Ad26.COV2.S at low or high dose, single or two shots; 5 received placebo; per-sample allocation not given. Repertoires come from day 63 after the first vaccine or placebo injection. This table comes from immunoSEQ multiplex PCR, and its TCRdb copy is limited to in-frame clones, with some not included. The data contain around 450,000 clones, 80% to 95% of them singletons. The source was peripheral blood, collected in a trial of Ad26.COV2.S vaccine versus placebo. This receptor was taken from a person between 18 and 65 years old who received the Ad26.COV2.S COVID-19 vaccine or a placebo.

The CDR3 loop is CASTIGGTERNEQFF. The CDR3 DNA is TGTGCCAGCACGATCGGCGGGACGGAACGGAATGAGCAGTTCTTC. The chain couples TRBV28 to TRBJ2-1, with a tentative D call TRBD2 (6 bases). V shed 7 bases and J shed 7 bases, with 20 bases lying between them. CDR1 is MDHEN and CDR2 is SYDVKM in the germline V gene. This CDR3 is 15 amino acids long.